This T cell receptor (beta chain) was identified in a study of shared clonotypes between healthy human individuals (dated by TCRdb to the early 2020s). About the investigation overall: A couple of women and a few men aged 18 to 49 years were included in the cohort. For each donor, CD4 naive and CD4 memory were each given three plates, CD8 naive was given two plates, and CD8 memory was given one plate. The study deeply sequenced blood TCR repertoires of 5 or 6 healthy adults to estimate repertoire size and the extent of clonotype sharing between individuals. To increase sequencing depth and limit assay-specific biases, TCR repertoire library preparation and sequencing were carried out by different laboratories using diverse techniques. Between about 0.9 and 8.9 billion PBMCs per donor were obtained by leukapheresis. General conclusions and limits of the study: Sharing across a few donors was observed for approximately 5% of naive CD4, over 3% of naive CD8, 2.3% of memory CD4, and roughly 0.4% of memory CD8 clonotypes. The genetic and exposure-history diversity represented was limited by the small number of donors. Larger estimated clonotype richness was generally found for naive subsets than for memory subsets. Compared with non-shared clonotypes, clonotypes shared by all four sorted-subset donors had higher generation probabilities. Sampling was limited to blood, and TCR repertoires in tissue likely differ from TCR repertoires in blood. Even with the large sequencing depth, rarefaction of the sorted-subset datasets indicated that sequencing was incomplete. Based on pairwise subsampling, the degree of clonotype sharing among donors was expected to be affected by sequencing depth.

Using the deep immunoSEQ assay, multiplex PCR amplified TCR CDR3 regions from genomic DNA. Extracted genomic DNA from each cell subset was distributed evenly across all wells of several immunoSEQ 96-well plates, and each plate was treated as a replicate. Each replicate PCR for sorted subsets received approximately 200 ng genomic DNA, equal to about 30,000 T cell genomes. Purified libraries were quantified with a Qubit 3.0 fluorometer, sized on a Bioanalyzer 2100, and re-quantified with the KAPA Library Quantification kit. Every immunoSEQ 96-well plate was sequenced on a dedicated single-read 150-cycle Illumina NextSeq 550 flow cell. The study's processing was this. The immunoSEQ output contained only junctional sequences without quality scores, so filtering could not match that applied to full-length reads. To assign V/J genes and CDR3, sequences were annotated using PyIR, a Python wrapper for IgBLAST v1.9, with IMGT germline references. Any read was removed if the V/J assignment was weak (E-value above 1e-6), the CDR3 was missing, or the read contained stop codons, out-of-frame junctions, or ambiguous translated residues. A V3J clonotype was defined by an identical inferred V gene, J gene, and CDR3 amino acid sequence. The percentage overlap between two repertoires was calculated by dividing the number of shared unique clonotypes by the size of the smaller repertoire. Three approaches were used to assess repertoire richness: RTK rarefaction, the Chao1 estimator, and Recon v2.1 estimates of unobserved clonotypes. OLGA was used to compute generation probabilities for all TCRbeta clonotypes that the gDNA method yielded from a handful of donors. In its TCRdb copy, this immuneACCESS table keeps in-frame sequences only and misses some clones. Where compared with another copy, unresolved V genes explain less than half of these, and the others have no known cause. The V and J calls and clone size come from that table; D and trimming were worked out from the DNA. For this sample the table gives around 1.5 million clones, of which nearly 99% were detected only once. The ten most abundant clones make up about 0.45% of the sample.

The donors were healthy, HIV-negative adults who had no recently reported acute infections or vaccinations. Every donor was a Caucasian adult residing in Nashville, Tennessee, USA. CD4+ T cells were enriched through magnetic negative selection, after which naive cells were positively selected on CD45RA and the remaining negative fraction served as the memory subset. Blood was obtained by leukapheresis, after which PBMCs were separated by Ficoll-Histopaque density gradient centrifugation and cryopreserved in liquid nitrogen vapor phase. Analytical flow cytometry was used to check the purity and quantity of every magnetically sorted T cell population. From each sorted fraction, genomic DNA was isolated and quantified by UV absorbance on a Nanodrop 2000c. About this clone: The antigen it binds to is not known. No much larger clonotype is one base removed from it; base qualities were not supplied.

CDR1 and CDR2 are read off the germline V gene as MNHNS and SASEGT. The V end loses 6 bases and the J end loses 0 bases, and a stretch of 12 bases separates them. From cysteine to phenylalanine, the CDR3 is 14 amino acids long. Of the read, only the CDR3 DNA is kept; its 42 bases are in frame from base 1. Sample: naive CD4+ T cells sorted from blood. Sample cell subset or site, as interpreted from the label and publication: CD45RA+ positively selected. The receptor chain draws on TRBV6-1 and TRBJ2-7; the D gene is perhaps TRBD1, from 5 matching bases. The receptor was derived from a man aged 30 to 45 in good health. The CDR3 here reads CASRTRDSSYEQYF. The nucleotides are TGTGCCAGCAGAACCAGGGATAGCTCCTACGAGCAGTACTTC.